These 3 T cell receptor beta chains share one sample of origin, sequenced in a study of shared clonotypes between healthy human individuals. The method was immunoSEQ multiplex PCR; TCRdb's version includes in-frame clones alone and lacks a portion of them. The sample consists of nearly 1 million clones, roughly 72% of them appearing once. Sequencing was performed on memory CD4+ T cells sorted from blood. Subset of the sample: CD45RA-negative fraction. The receptors were sampled from a man aged 18 to 29 in good health.

There are a few counts of this clone. The chain couples TRBV6-1 to TRBJ2-1; possibly TRBD2 for D (5 bases). Per the germline V gene, CDR1 is MNHNS and CDR2 is SASEGT. The CDR3 covers 15 residues. V shed 7 bases and J shed 2 bases, with 15 bases lying between them. As DNA, the CDR3 is TGTGCCAGCATCCATCGGGGAGACCCCTACAATGAGCAGTTCTTC. Its translation: CASIHRGDPYNEQFF.

The rearrangement uses TRBV5-4 and TRBJ2-5; the D gene is possibly TRBD2 (6 bases). The CDR3 sequence is 13 residues long. CDR1 and CDR2 (germline): SGHNT, YYREEE (reference sequence). With 9 bases removed from V and 1 base from J, the gap between germline ends came to 13 bases. This CDR3 reads CAIRGGTQETQYF. The CDR3, as DNA: TGTGCCATACGAGGAGGGACCCAAGAGACCCAGTACTTC. Filled out from reference TRBV5-4 and TRBJ2-5, the complete variable domain reads ETGVTQSPTHLIKTRGQQVTLRCSSQSGHNTVSWYQQALGQGPQFIFQYYREEENGRGNFPPRFSGLQFPNYSSELNVNALELDDSALYLCAIRGGTQETQYFGPGTRLLVL.

Written as DNA, the CDR3 is TGTGCCAGCTCACCAGTAAGCGAGGGGAACACTGAAGCTTTCTTT. This encodes CASSPVSEGNTEAFF. The rearrangement uses TRBV18 and TRBJ1-1, with no clear D. The CDR3 runs to 15 residues. From germline, CDR1 is KGHSH and CDR2 LQKENI. Between the trimmed V and J ends, which lost 2 bases and 1 base, there was a span of 11 bases.